Below, 16 T cell receptor beta chains from the same sample are listed, as sequenced in a study of blood T cell repertoires in COVID-19. Using immunoSEQ multiplex PCR, the repertoire was profiled, and TCRdb retains in-frame clones only, with some absent. The sample yields a few hundred thousand clones, roughly 83% seen once. The sequenced material came from peripheral blood. The origin of the receptors is a woman aged 45-60 years with acute or convalescent COVID-19.

The rearrangement uses TRBV27 and TRBJ1-1, with TRBD1 as a possible D gene (6 bases). Trimming cost V 5 bases and J 1 base, with 14 bases left between them. CDR3 length: 15 residues. Germline CDR1 is MNHEY and CDR2 is SMNVEV (reference sequence). CDR3 sequence (DNA): TGTGCCAGCAGTACCTACAGGGAAGAGAACACTGAAGCTTTCTTT. It translates to CASSTYREENTEAFF.

J is TRBJ2-7 and V is TRBV27, with 9 bases lining up with TRBD2. Trimming took 3 bases from V and 3 from J; bases not matched to a gene: 9. CDR3 length: 16 amino acids. CDR1 MNHEY and CDR2 SMNVEV come from the germline V gene (reference sequence). The CDR3 nucleotides are TGTGCCAGCAGTTTGGGGCTAGCGGGACGAGACTACGAGCAGTACTTC. Its translation: CASSLGLAGRDYEQYF.

The chain carries TRBV3-1 (or the pseudogene TRBV3-2) and TRBJ2-7; D is possibly TRBD1 (6 bases). Trimming took 0 bases from V and 2 from J, leaving 14 bases between them. Germline loops: CDR1 LGHDT, CDR2 YNNKEL (reference sequence). The CDR3 has 16 amino acids. Here the CDR3 reads CASSQEVQGMAYEQYF. In DNA form, the CDR3 reads TGTGCCAGCAGCCAAGAAGTTCAGGGGATGGCCTACGAGCAGTACTTC.

The genes are TRBV7-3 and TRBJ1-1; perhaps TRBD1 as D (5 bases). Germline CDR1 SGHTA, CDR2 FQGTGA. This CDR3 contains 13 residues. The V end lost 2 bases, the J end lost 9 bases, and 13 bases lay between the germline ends. This CDR3 reads CASSLGRTRQAFF. As DNA, the CDR3 is TGTGCCAGCAGCTTAGGGAGGACACGCCAAGCTTTCTTT.

This clone was observed a single time. The rearrangement joins TRBV7-2 to TRBJ1-4; D unclear. Germline CDR1 is SGHTA and CDR2 is FQGNSA. Trimming pared 2 bases from V and 4 bases from J, leaving 8 bases between. The CDR3 is made up of 14 amino acids. CDR3 nucleotide sequence: TGTGCCAGCAGCTTATACAGAGTTAATGAAAAACTGTTTTTT. It is translated as CASSLYRVNEKLFF.

This chain uses TRBV28 with TRBJ2-7; D remains ambiguous. The germline V gene encodes CDR1 MDHEN and CDR2 SYDVKM. The length of the CDR3 is 13 residues. The V end lost 4 bases, the J end lost 2 bases, and 9 bases lay between the germline ends. CDR3 coding DNA: TGTGCCAGCAGTTACAACAGCCCCTACGAGCAGTACTTC. Translation: CASSYNSPYEQYF.

V gene TRBV3-1 (or the pseudogene TRBV3-2) combines with J gene TRBJ1-2; no clear D. The CDR3 loop spans 15 amino acids. Germline V CDR1 and CDR2: LGHDT, YNNKEL (reference sequence). Trimming cost V 0 bases and J 2 bases, with 10 bases left between them. The CDR3 DNA is TGTGCCAGCAGCCAAGATCTTTGGCAGAACTATGGCTACACCTTC. The encoded protein is CASSQDLWQNYGYTF.

V is TRBV6-5 and J is TRBJ2-7, with TRBD2 matching over 7 bases. This CDR3 spans 15 amino acids. V lost 8 bases, J lost 5 bases, and 15 bases stayed unmatched. In germline, CDR1 is MNHEY, CDR2 SVGAGI. Written as DNA, the CDR3 is TGTGCCAGCGACCCCCGCGGCAGCGGGAACAACGAGCAGTACTTC. This encodes CASDPRGSGNNEQYF.

The rearrangement links TRBV18 to TRBJ1-5; D is ambiguous. The CDR3 covers 14 residues. Germline CDR1 KGHSH, CDR2 LQKENI. V was clipped by 6 bases and J by 6 bases, with 15 bases between them. The CDR3 loop is CASSPDRVSQPQHF. The CDR3 coding sequence is TGTGCCAGCTCCCCCGATCGGGTTAGTCAGCCCCAGCATTTT. The full variable domain, rest sourced from reference TRBV18 and TRBJ1-5, is NAGVMQNPRHLVRRRGQEARLRCSPMKGHSHVYWYRQLPEEGLKFMVYLQKENIIDESGMPKERFSAEFPKEGPSILRIQQVVRGDSAAYFCASSPDRVSQPQHFGDGTRLSIL.

This chain uses TRBV6-2 or TRBV6-3 with TRBJ1-2, with TRBD1 matching 8 bases. CDR3 size: 15 residues. V was clipped by 2 bases and J by 4 bases; unmatched bases: 6. CDR1 and CDR2 (germline): MNHEY, SVGEGT. This chain's CDR3 is CASSYVPDRAYGYTF. DNA of the CDR3: TGTGCCAGCAGTTACGTTCCGGACAGGGCCTATGGCTACACCTTC.

This chain uses TRBV3-1 (or the pseudogene TRBV3-2) with TRBJ2-7, with TRBD2 matching over 10 bases. CDR1 LGHDT and CDR2 YNNKEL come from the germline V gene (reference sequence). The trim removed 3 bases at V and 4 bases at J, leaving 3 bases unmatched. This CDR3 has 14 residues. This chain's CDR3 is CASSQGTSVYEQYF. CDR3 nucleotides: TGTGCCAGCAGCCAGGGGACTAGCGTTTACGAGCAGTACTTC.

The rearrangement links TRBV28 to TRBJ1-5; a weak D match, TRBD1 (5 bases). The CDR3 extends over 15 amino acids. Germline V gives CDR1 MDHEN, CDR2 SYDVKM. V lost 1 base and J 0 bases, leaving 7 bases between the germline ends. DNA of the CDR3: TGTGCCAGCAGTTTATCAGGGTATAGCAATCAGCCCCAGCATTTT. It translates to CASSLSGYSNQPQHF.

This sequence joins TRBV28 and TRBJ2-6; 7 positions match TRBD1. The V segment lost 8 bases and the J segment 0 bases; nucleotides outside the gene matches: 13. The CDR3 contains 18 residues. CDR1 is MDHEN and CDR2 is SYDVKM in the germline V gene. This CDR3 reads CASANGRQGTSGANVLTF. The DNA for the CDR3 is TGTGCCAGCGCGAATGGGAGACAGGGAACCTCTGGGGCCAACGTCCTGACTTTC.

This clone appeared a single time. This chain links TRBV6-5 with TRBJ1-3, with D possibly TRBD1 on 6 matching bases. Between the trimmed V and J ends, which lost 4 bases and 3 bases, there was a span of 10 bases. CDR1 is MNHEY, CDR2 SVGAGI, per germline. This CDR3 comprises 14 residues. In DNA form, the CDR3 reads TGTGCCAGCAGTTTAACAGGGATTGGAAACACCATATATTTT. As protein: CASSLTGIGNTIYF.

This chain connects TRBV6-6 to TRBJ1-5; 8 bases fit TRBD1. The V and J ends lost 4 bases and 5 bases, in that order; junction bases with no gene match: 7. CDR1 is MNHNY and CDR2 is SVGAGI in the germline V gene (reference sequence). The CDR3 has 15 amino acids. The CDR3 region is CASSSTGGPHQPQHF. CDR3 DNA sequence: TGTGCCAGCAGTTCAACAGGGGGTCCCCATCAGCCCCAGCATTTT.

This chain links TRBV27 with TRBJ2-7, with 8 positions matching TRBD1. V shed 4 bases, J shed 1 base, and the junction held 6 bases outside the gene matches. CDR1 and CDR2 from the germline V gene are MNHEY and SMNVEV (reference sequence). The CDR3 consists of 15 residues. CDR3 protein: CASSSGQGWSYEQYF. The DNA of the CDR3 is TGTGCCAGCAGTTCAGGACAGGGTTGGTCCTACGAGCAGTACTTC.